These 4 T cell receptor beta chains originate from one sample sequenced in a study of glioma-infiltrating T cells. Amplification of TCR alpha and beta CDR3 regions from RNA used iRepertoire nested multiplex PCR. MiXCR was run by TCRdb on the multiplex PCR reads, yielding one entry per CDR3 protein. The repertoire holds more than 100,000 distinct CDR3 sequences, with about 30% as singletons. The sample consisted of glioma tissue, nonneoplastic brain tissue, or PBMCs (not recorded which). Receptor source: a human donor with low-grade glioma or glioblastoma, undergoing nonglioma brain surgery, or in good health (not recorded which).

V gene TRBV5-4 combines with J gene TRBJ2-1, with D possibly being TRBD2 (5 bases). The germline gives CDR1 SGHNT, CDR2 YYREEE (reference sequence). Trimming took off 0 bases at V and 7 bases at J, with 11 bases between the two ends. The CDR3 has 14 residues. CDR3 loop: CASSLVVAGNEQFF. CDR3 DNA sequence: TGTGCCAGCAGCTTGGTGGTTGCGGGTAATGAGCAGTTCTTC.

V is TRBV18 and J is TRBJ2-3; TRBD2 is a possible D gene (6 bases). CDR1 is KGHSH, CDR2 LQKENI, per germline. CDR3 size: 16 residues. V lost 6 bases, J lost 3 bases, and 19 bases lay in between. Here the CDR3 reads CASSPTLMTRTDTQYF. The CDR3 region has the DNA TGTGCCAGCTCTCCTACCTTGATGACTAGGACAGATACGCAGTATTTT.

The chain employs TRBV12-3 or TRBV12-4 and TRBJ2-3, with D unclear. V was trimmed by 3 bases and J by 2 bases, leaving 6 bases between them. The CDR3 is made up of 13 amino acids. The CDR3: CASSFLYTDTQYF. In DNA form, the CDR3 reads TGTGCCAGCAGTTTCCTGTACACAGATACGCAGTATTTT.

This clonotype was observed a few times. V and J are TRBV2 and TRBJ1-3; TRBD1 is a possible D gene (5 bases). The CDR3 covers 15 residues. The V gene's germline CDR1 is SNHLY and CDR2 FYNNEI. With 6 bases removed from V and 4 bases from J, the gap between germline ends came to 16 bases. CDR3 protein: CASRRDPTAGNTIYF. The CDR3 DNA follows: TGTGCCAGCAGAAGGGATCCGACAGCAGGAAACACCATATATTTT.